The 20 T cell receptor beta chains listed next were all sequenced from one sample in a study of long-term antiretroviral therapy in people with HIV. Running of the v3.0 immunoSEQ assay took place at survey level. TCRdb keeps only in-frame clones here, not all; method: immunoSEQ multiplex PCR. The table includes about 25,000 clones, around 83% detected once. The sequences come from unsorted PBMCs, collected 3 years after starting antiretroviral therapy. These receptor sequences come from a man younger than 35 with HIV.

The chain employs TRBV5-6 and TRBJ2-5, with D possibly TRBD1 on 6 matching bases. The CDR3 is made up of 16 amino acids. Germline V gene sequence: CDR1 SGHDT, CDR2 YYEEEE. Trimming stripped 2 bases from V and 5 bases from J, with 19 bases between. The CDR3 spells CASSLEQGELAETQYF. Here the CDR3 DNA reads TGTGCCAGCAGCTTAGAACAGGGAGAATTGGCGGAGACCCAGTACTTC.

This chain links TRBV27 with TRBJ2-3, with unresolved D. Germline loops: CDR1 MNHEY, CDR2 SMNVEV (reference sequence). This CDR3 is built from 15 residues. V was clipped by 9 bases and J by 3 bases, with 19 bases between them. CDR3 region: CASSADSFPTDTQYF. CDR3 in DNA: TGTGCCAGTTCGGCAGATAGCTTCCCTACAGATACGCAGTATTTT.

The chain is built from TRBV6-1 and TRBJ2-1; 7 nucleotides agree with TRBD2. In germline, CDR1 is MNHNS, CDR2 SASEGT. The CDR3 is 14 amino acids. With V trimmed by 7 bases and J by 6 bases, 9 bases remained unmatched. CDR3 bases: TGTGCCAGCACCTTGGGGGGGAGCCCCAATGAGCAGTTCTTC. Protein product: CASTLGGSPNEQFF.

CDR3 loop: CASSFSRTQYF. For the CDR3, the DNA is TGTGCCAGCAGTTTCTCCCGGACCCAGTACTTC. The chain is built from TRBV28 and TRBJ2-5; D gene unclear. Deletions cut 3 bases from V and 7 bases from J, with 6 bases between. The germline V gene has CDR1 MDHEN and CDR2 SYDVKM. The CDR3 is 11 amino acids.

This rearrangement joins TRBV6-5 to TRBJ2-7, with D perhaps TRBD1 or TRBD2 (6 bases each). Between the trimmed V and J ends, which lost 7 bases and 5 bases, there was a span of 18 bases. The CDR3 is made up of 14 amino acids. From germline, CDR1 is MNHEY and CDR2 SVGAGI. CDR3 nucleotides: TGTGCCAGCACCTACAGGGAGGATAGGGACGAGCAGTACGTC. This codes for CASTYREDRDEQYV.

The chain links TRBV10-2 to TRBJ2-1; 10 nucleotides match TRBD2. J lost 10 bases, V lost 6 bases, and 9 bases had no gene match. The V gene's germline CDR1 is WSHSY and CDR2 SAAADI. The CDR3 is 14 amino acids. CDR3 bases: TGCGCCAGCAGGACTAGCGGGCCGGGGGGGGAGCAGTTCTTC. Protein sequence: CASRTSGPGGEQFF.

The J gene is TRBJ2-6, the V gene TRBV25-1; no clear D. The CDR3 loop spans 14 amino acids. V was shortened by 4 bases and J by 0 bases, with 4 bases between the two germline ends. Germline CDR1 and CDR2: MGHDK and SYGVNS. The chain's CDR3 is CASSGNSGANVLTF. The CDR3 coding sequence is TGTGCCAGCAGTGGAAACTCTGGGGCCAACGTCCTGACTTTC.

This clone has only one observation. The chain joins TRBV7-9 to TRBJ2-5; D unclear. Looked up from germline, CDR1 is SEHNR and CDR2 is FQNEAQ (reference sequence). The CDR3 extends over 13 amino acids. V lost 6 bases and J 1 base, leaving 9 bases between the germline ends. This CDR3 is CASRQTPQETQYF. The DNA of the CDR3 is TGTGCCAGCAGACAGACACCCCAAGAGACCCAGTACTTC.

The rearrangement links TRBV19 to TRBJ1-4, with TRBD1 identical over 7 bases. CDR1 and CDR2 (germline): LNHDA, SQIVND (reference sequence). The CDR3 runs 17 residues. Losses at the gene ends were 6 bases for V and 3 bases for J; bases not matched to a gene: 13. In DNA form, the CDR3 reads TGTGCCAGTAGACCGCGCGGGGGGACAGAATCTAATGAAAAACTGTTTTTT. It specifies CASRPRGGTESNEKLFF.

J is TRBJ2-7 and V is TRBV6-1; D could derive from TRBD1 or TRBD2 (5 bases each). With 7 bases removed from V and 2 bases from J, the gap between germline ends came to 15 bases. The germline V gene has CDR1 MNHNS and CDR2 SASEGT. The CDR3 is made up of 14 amino acids. The CDR3 spells CASTRDPHTYEQYV. DNA for the CDR3: TGTGCCAGCACCCGGGACCCTCACACCTACGAGCAGTACGTC.

The rearrangement joins TRBV6-6 to TRBJ1-2; D possibly corresponds to TRBD1 (5 bases). Trimming cost V 2 bases and J 6 bases, with 13 bases left between them. The CDR3 spans 14 residues. CDR1 is MNHNY and CDR2 is SVGAGI in the germline V gene (reference sequence). Here the CDR3 reads CASSYEGRPDGYTF. DNA of the CDR3: TGTGCCAGCAGTTACGAGGGGAGGCCTGATGGCTACACCTTC.

The J gene is TRBJ2-3, the V gene TRBV21-1. TRBV21-1 is a known pseudogene. The CDR3 is 16 residues long. CDR3 DNA sequence: TGTGCCAGCAGCATTCGACCGGGGGCGGGAACAGATACGCAGTATTTT. Its protein is CASSIRPGAGTDTQYF.

The J gene is TRBJ1-5, the V gene TRBV9; D may be TRBD1 (5 bases). Looked up from germline, CDR1 is SGDLS and CDR2 is YYNGEE. V lost 6 bases and J lost 0, with 13 bases in between. This CDR3 contains 15 residues. CDR3 loop: CASTPDSNSNQPQHF. The CDR3 DNA is TGTGCCAGCACCCCAGACAGCAATAGCAATCAGCCCCAGCATTTT.

The CDR3 DNA sequence: TGTGCCATCAGTGGACAAGGACAGGGACCCGGGGAGCTGTTTTTT. Translation gives CAISGQGQGPGELFF. This chain joins TRBV10-3 and TRBJ2-2; 8 bases agree with TRBD1. The ends lost 4 bases at V and 6 bases at J; junction bases unmatched: 7. This CDR3 region has 15 residues. CDR1 and CDR2 from the germline V gene are ENHRY and SYGVKD.

V and J are TRBV28 and TRBJ1-6, with 9 bases fitting TRBD1. V trimming: 5 bases; J trimming: 8 bases; junction bases outside the gene matches: 16. The CDR3 is made up of 18 amino acids. Germline CDR1 MDHEN, CDR2 SYDVKM. CDR3 residues: CASSTWGTGPLRDSPLHF. Here the CDR3 DNA reads TGTGCCAGCAGTACCTGGGGGACAGGGCCCCTAAGGGATTCACCCCTCCACTTT.

This sequence joins TRBV7-3 and TRBJ2-1; D perhaps matches TRBD1 (5 bases). This CDR3 comprises 15 residues. V was cut by 5 bases and J by 7 bases, with 18 bases left in between. The germline V gene encodes CDR1 SGHTA and CDR2 FQGTGA. Written as DNA, the CDR3 is TGTGCCAGCAGCCAACAGGCCCACCGCGCGAATGAGCAGTTCTTC. Protein product: CASSQQAHRANEQFF.

The V call is TRBV5-1, the J call TRBJ1-6, with D unclear. The CDR3 is 13 residues long. V was cut by 2 bases and J by 7 bases, with 7 bases left in between. CDR1 and CDR2 from the germline V gene are SGHRS and YFSETQ. As DNA, the CDR3 is TGCGCCAGCAGCTTTGACGGCAATTCACCCCTCCACTTT. It translates to CASSFDGNSPLHF.

The chain has TRBV6-1 and TRBJ1-2; D not certain. The germline CDR1 and CDR2 sequences are MNHNS and SASEGT. V dropped 1 base and J dropped 1 base, with 10 bases sitting between them. CDR3 length: 15 residues. The chain's CDR3 is CASSEGYSFNYGYTF. CDR3 sequence (DNA): TGTGCCAGCAGTGAAGGGTACAGCTTTAACTATGGCTACACCTTC.

Turning to this clone: Germline is not matched at one junction end, which may reflect a read error. This chain links TRBV5-6 with TRBJ1-2; no clear D. This CDR3 has 13 residues. The germline gives CDR1 SGHDT, CDR2 YYEEEE. CDR3 DNA sequence: TGTGCCAGCGGCTTTCGGTCTGGGGATGGCTACACCTTC. It codes for CASGFRSGDGYTF.

The V call is TRBV4-2, the J call TRBJ2-2; D gene uncertain. This CDR3 is built from 16 residues. The germline CDR1 and CDR2 sequences are LGHNA and YNFKEQ. Trimming took off 4 bases at V and 0 bases at J, with 12 bases between the two ends. CDR3 loop: CASSLFVASNTGELFF. CDR3 bases: TGTGCCAGCAGCCTATTTGTCGCGTCGAACACCGGGGAGCTGTTTTTT.